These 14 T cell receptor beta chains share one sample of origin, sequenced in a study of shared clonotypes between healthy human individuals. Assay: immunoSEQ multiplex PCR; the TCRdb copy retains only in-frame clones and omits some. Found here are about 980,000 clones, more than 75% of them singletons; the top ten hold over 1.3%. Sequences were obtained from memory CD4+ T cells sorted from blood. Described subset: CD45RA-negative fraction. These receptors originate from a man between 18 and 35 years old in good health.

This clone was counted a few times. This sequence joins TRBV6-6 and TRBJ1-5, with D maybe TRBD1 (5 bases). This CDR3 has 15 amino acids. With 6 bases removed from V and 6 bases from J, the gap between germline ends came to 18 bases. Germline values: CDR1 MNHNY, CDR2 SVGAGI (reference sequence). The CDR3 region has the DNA TGTGCCAGCAGGGGAATATTAGGGGACGCTCAGCCCCAGCATTTT. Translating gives CASRGILGDAQPQHF.

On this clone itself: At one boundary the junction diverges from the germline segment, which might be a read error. CDR3 bases: TGCAGAGTTGAGGGGGCGGGTATGAACACTGAAGCTTTCTTT. It translates to CRVEGAGMNTEAFF. The chain carries TRBV29-1 and TRBJ1-1, with TRBD1 identical over 7 bases. The CDR3 sequence is 14 residues long. Per germline, CDR1 SQVTM and CDR2 ANQGSEA.

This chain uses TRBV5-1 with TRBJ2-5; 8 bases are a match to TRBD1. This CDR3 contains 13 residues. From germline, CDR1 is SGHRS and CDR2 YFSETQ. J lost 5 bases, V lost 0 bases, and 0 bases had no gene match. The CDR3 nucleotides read TGCGCCAGCAGCTTGGGGACAGGGGAGACCCAGTACTTC. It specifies CASSLGTGETQYF.

The CDR3 region has the DNA TGTGCCAGTACCCGGGACACAGGGGGAGGTGAAAAACTGTTTTTT. Translation gives CASTRDTGGGEKLFF. The V call is TRBV19, the J call TRBJ1-4; 8 nucleotides line up with TRBD1. The CDR3 totals 15 residues. CDR1 is LNHDA and CDR2 is SQIVND in the germline V gene (reference sequence). The J segment lost 7 bases and the V segment lost 7 bases, leaving 11 bases of the junction unmatched.

CDR3 sequence (DNA): TGTGCCAGCAGTGAAGGGTATAATGGTCAGCCCCAGCATTTT. This encodes CASSEGYNGQPQHF. The J gene is TRBJ1-5, the V gene TRBV6-1; D uncertain. The CDR3 contains 14 residues. V was clipped by 1 base and J by 6 bases, with 10 bases between them. Germline V CDR1 and CDR2: MNHNS, SASEGT.

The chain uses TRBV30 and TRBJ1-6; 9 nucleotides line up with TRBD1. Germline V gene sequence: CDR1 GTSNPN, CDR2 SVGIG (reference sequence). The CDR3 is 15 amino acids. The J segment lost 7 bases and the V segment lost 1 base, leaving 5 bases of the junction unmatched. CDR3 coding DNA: TGTGCCTGGAGTGGGGGACAGGGATGGAATTCACCCCTCCACTTT. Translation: CAWSGGQGWNSPLHF.

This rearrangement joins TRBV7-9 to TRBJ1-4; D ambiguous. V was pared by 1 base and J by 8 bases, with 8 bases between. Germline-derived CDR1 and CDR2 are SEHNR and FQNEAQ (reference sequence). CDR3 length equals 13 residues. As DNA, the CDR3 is TGTGCCAGCAGCTTAGAGTATGGCGAAAAACTGTTTTTT. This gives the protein CASSLEYGEKLFF.

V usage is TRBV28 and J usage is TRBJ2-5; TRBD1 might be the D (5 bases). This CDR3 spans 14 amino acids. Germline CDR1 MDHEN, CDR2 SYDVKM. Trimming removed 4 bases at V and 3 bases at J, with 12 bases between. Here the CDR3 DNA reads TGTGCCAGCAGTTCAGGGAATTTGAAAGAGACCCAGTACTTC. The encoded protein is CASSSGNLKETQYF. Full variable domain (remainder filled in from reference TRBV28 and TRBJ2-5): DVKVTQSSRYLVKRTGEKVFLECVQDMDHENMFWYRQDPGLGLRLIYFSYDVKMKEKGDIPEGYSVSREKKERFSLILESASTNQTSMYLCASSSGNLKETQYFGPGTRLLVL.

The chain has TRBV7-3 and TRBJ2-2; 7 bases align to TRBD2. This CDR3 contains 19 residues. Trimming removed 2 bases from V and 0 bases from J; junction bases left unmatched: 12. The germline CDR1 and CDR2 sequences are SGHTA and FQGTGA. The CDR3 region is CASSLAPTAGSANTGELFF. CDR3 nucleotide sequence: TGTGCCAGCAGCTTAGCCCCAACAGCGGGGAGCGCGAACACCGGGGAGCTGTTTTTT.

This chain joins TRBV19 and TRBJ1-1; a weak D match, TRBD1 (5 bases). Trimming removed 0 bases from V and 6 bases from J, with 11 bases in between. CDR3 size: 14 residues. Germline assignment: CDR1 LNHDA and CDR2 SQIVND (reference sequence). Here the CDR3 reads CASSIDGRVAEAFF. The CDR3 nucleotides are TGTGCCAGTAGTATAGACGGCAGGGTCGCTGAAGCTTTCTTT.

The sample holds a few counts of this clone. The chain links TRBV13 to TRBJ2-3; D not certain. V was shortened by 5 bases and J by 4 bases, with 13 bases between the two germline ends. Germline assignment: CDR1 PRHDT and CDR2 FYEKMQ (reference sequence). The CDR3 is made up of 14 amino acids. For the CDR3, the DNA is TGTGCCAGCAGCAGACTTGGGCCGGCAGATACGCAGTATTTT. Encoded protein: CASSRLGPADTQYF. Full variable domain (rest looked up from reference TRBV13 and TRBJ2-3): AAGVIQSPRHLIKEKRETATLKCYPIPRHDTVYWYQQGPGQDPQFLISFYEKMQSDKGSIPDRFSAQQFSDYHSELNMSSLELGDSALYFCASSRLGPADTQYFGPGTRLTVL.

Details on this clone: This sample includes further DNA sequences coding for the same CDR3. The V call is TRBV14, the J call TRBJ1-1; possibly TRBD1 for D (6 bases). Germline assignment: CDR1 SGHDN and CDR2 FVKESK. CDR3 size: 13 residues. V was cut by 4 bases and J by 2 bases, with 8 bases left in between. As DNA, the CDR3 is TGTGCCAGCAGCCGACAGGCAAACACTGAAGCTTTCTTT. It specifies CASSRQANTEAFF.

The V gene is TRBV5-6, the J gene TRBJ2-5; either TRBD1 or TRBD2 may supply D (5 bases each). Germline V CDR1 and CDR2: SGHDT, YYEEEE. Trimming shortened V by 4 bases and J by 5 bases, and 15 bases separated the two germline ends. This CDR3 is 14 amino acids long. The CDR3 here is CASSPRDPRETQYF. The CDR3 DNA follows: TGTGCCAGCAGCCCTCGGGACCCGAGGGAGACCCAGTACTTC.

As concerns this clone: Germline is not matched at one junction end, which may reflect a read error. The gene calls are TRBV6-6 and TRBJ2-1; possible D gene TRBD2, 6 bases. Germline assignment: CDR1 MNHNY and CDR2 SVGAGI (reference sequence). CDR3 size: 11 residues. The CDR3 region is CASSYPTGEIF. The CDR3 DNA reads TGTGCCAGCAGTTATCCAACGGGAGAAATCTTC.